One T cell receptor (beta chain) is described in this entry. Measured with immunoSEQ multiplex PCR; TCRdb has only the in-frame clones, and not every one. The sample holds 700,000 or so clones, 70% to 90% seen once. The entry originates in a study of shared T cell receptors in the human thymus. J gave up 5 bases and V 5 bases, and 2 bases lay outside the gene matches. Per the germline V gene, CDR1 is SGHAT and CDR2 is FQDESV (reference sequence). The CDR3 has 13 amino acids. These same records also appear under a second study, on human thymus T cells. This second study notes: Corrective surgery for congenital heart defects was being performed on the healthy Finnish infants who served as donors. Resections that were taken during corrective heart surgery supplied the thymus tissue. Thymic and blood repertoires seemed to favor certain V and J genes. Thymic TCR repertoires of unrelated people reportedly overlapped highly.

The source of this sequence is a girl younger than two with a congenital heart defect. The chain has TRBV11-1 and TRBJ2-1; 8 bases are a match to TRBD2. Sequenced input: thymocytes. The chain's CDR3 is CASSNSGDNEQFF. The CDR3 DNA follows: TGTGCCAGCAGCAATAGCGGGGACAATGAGCAGTTCTTC.